The rows below give T cell receptor beta chains drawn from one sample of a study of memory CD4+ T cells and cytomegalovirus serostatus. The method was immunoSEQ multiplex PCR; TCRdb's version includes in-frame clones alone and lacks a portion of them. The table has about 92,000 clones, about 80% seen once. The sequenced material came from memory CD4+ T cells from blood. The receptors originated from an adult in good health and CMV-seropositive. Both conserved end residues are part of each CDR3. D genes are given only for firm matches. A row's size may be missing; if present it is once, few, many or a size class.

CDR3nt: TGTGCCAGCAGCTTAGGGCTAGCGGGAGCTCGGAATGAGCAGTTCTTC; CDR3aa: CASSLGLAGARNEQFF; j_gene: TRBJ2-1; abundance: once; d_gene: TRBD2; v_gene: TRBV7-9
CDR3nt: TGTGCCAGCAGCTTAGGTGGAGTTGGCGCTGAAGCTTTCTTT; CDR3aa: CASSLGGVGAEAFF; j_gene: TRBJ1-1; abundance: few; d_gene: -; v_gene: TRBV7-9
CDR3nt: TGCGCCAGCAGCCAAGATAGGCAGGAAAGAAACTATGGCTACACCTTC; CDR3aa: CASSQDRQERNYGYTF; j_gene: TRBJ1-2; abundance: once; d_gene: -; v_gene: TRBV4-3
CDR3nt: TGTGCCAGCAGTCCCCCGGGGGGGTGGCAAGAGACCCAGTACTTC; CDR3aa: CASSPPGGWQETQYF; j_gene: TRBJ2-5; abundance: -; d_gene: TRBD2; v_gene: TRBV28
CDR3nt: TGTGCCAGCAGAGTAGGACTAGCGGGAGGGCCGGAGCAGTACTTC; CDR3aa: CASRVGLAGGPEQYF; j_gene: TRBJ2-7; abundance: -; d_gene: TRBD2; v_gene: TRBV13
CDR3nt: TGTGCCAGCTCACCGGGACAGGGGGGATATGGAAACATTCAGTACTTC; CDR3aa: CASSPGQGGYGNIQYF; j_gene: TRBJ2-4; abundance: -; d_gene: TRBD1; v_gene: TRBV18
CDR3nt: TGTGCCAGCAGCAGGGCCAGGGGTGACACTGAAGCTTTCTTT; CDR3aa: CASSRARGDTEAFF; j_gene: TRBJ1-1; abundance: -; d_gene: -; v_gene: TRBV14
CDR3nt: TGTGCCAGCAGTTTGGCGGGGGATGGCTACACCTTC; CDR3aa: CASSLAGDGYTF; j_gene: TRBJ1-2; abundance: few; d_gene: -; v_gene: TRBV28
CDR3nt: TGCGCCAGCAGCTTGCCAGGGCAAGAGACCCAGTACTTC; CDR3aa: CASSLPGQETQYF; j_gene: TRBJ2-5; abundance: -; d_gene: -; v_gene: TRBV5-1
CDR3nt: TGTGCCAGCTCAGTTGACAGGCTGCAGCCCCAGCATTTT; CDR3aa: CASSVDRLQPQHF; j_gene: TRBJ1-5; abundance: -; d_gene: -; v_gene: TRBV18
CDR3nt: TGTGCCAGCAGCTTGGCCTTTGAGGGATACACCCCTAACTATGGCTACACCTTC; CDR3aa: CASSLAFEGYTPNYGYTF; j_gene: TRBJ1-2; abundance: -; d_gene: -; v_gene: TRBV5-4
CDR3nt: TGTGCCTGGAGCGGGGGTAGGGGAGGTTCACCCCTCCACTTT; CDR3aa: CAWSGGRGGSPLHF; j_gene: TRBJ1-6; abundance: -; d_gene: -; v_gene: TRBV30
CDR3nt: TGTGCCAGCAGCTTGGGAGGCAGGGGATACACAGATACGCAGTATTTT; CDR3aa: CASSLGGRGYTDTQYF; j_gene: TRBJ2-3; abundance: -; d_gene: -; v_gene: TRBV5-6
CDR3nt: TGCGCCAGCAGCCTGACGGGACAGGAAAACAATGAGCAGTTCTTC; CDR3aa: CASSLTGQENNEQFF; j_gene: TRBJ2-1; abundance: -; d_gene: TRBD1; v_gene: TRBV5-1
CDR3nt: TGTGCCTGGAGTACGACAGAACAAAATCAGCCCCAGCATTTT; CDR3aa: CAWSTTEQNQPQHF; j_gene: TRBJ1-5; abundance: -; d_gene: -; v_gene: TRBV30
CDR3nt: TGTGCCAGCAGCTTATACGGACAGGGCACCGGGGAGCTGTTTTTT; CDR3aa: CASSLYGQGTGELFF; j_gene: TRBJ2-2; abundance: -; d_gene: TRBD1; v_gene: TRBV11-3
CDR3nt: TGTGCCAGCAGCTTATCTCAGGGTCTCCGGGGGGTGAATGAGCAGTTCTTC; CDR3aa: CASSLSQGLRGVNEQFF; j_gene: TRBJ2-1; abundance: -; d_gene: TRBD2; v_gene: TRBV7-6
CDR3nt: TGTGCCAGCAGCCTGAGGACAGCCGCGGAGACCGGGGAGCTGTTTTTT; CDR3aa: CASSLRTAAETGELFF; j_gene: TRBJ2-2; abundance: -; d_gene: -; v_gene: TRBV7-8
CDR3nt: TGTGCTAGCAGCCGGGGGGAGGATCCCCCCTATGGCTACACCTTC; CDR3aa: CASSRGEDPPYGYTF; j_gene: TRBJ1-2; abundance: -; d_gene: -; v_gene: TRBV7-7
CDR3nt: TGCGCCAGCAGCTTAGGACTAGTTGGGAGGGAGACCCAGTACTTC; CDR3aa: CASSLGLVGRETQYF; j_gene: TRBJ2-5; abundance: -; d_gene: TRBD2; v_gene: TRBV5-1
CDR3nt: TGTGCCAGCAGCTTAAGCACTGAAGCTTTCTTT; CDR3aa: CASSLSTEAFF; j_gene: TRBJ1-1; abundance: -; d_gene: -; v_gene: TRBV5-6
CDR3nt: TGTGCCAGCAGCTTTAGTGAAAACACCATATATTTT; CDR3aa: CASSFSENTIYF; j_gene: TRBJ1-3; abundance: -; d_gene: -; v_gene: TRBV7-9
CDR3nt: TGCGCCAGCAGCCATCAACTAGCGGGTCAAACCCCCAATGAGCAGTTCTTC; CDR3aa: CASSHQLAGQTPNEQFF; j_gene: TRBJ2-1; abundance: -; d_gene: TRBD2; v_gene: TRBV4-3
CDR3nt: TGTGCCAGCGGTAGCGGGAACTCCTACGAGCAGTACTTC; CDR3aa: CASGSGNSYEQYF; j_gene: TRBJ2-7; abundance: -; d_gene: TRBD2; v_gene: TRBV9
CDR3nt: TGTGCCAGCTCACCGAGGACAGGGGACACCTACGAGCAGTACTTC; CDR3aa: CASSPRTGDTYEQYF; j_gene: TRBJ2-7; abundance: -; d_gene: TRBD1; v_gene: TRBV18
CDR3nt: TGTGCCAGAACCCTGACAGGGGCGATGGATGGCTACACCTTC; CDR3aa: CARTLTGAMDGYTF; j_gene: TRBJ1-2; abundance: -; d_gene: TRBD1; v_gene: TRBV2
CDR3nt: TGTGCCAGCAGCCATGTAGCGGGAGAGGCGACCCAGTACTTC; CDR3aa: CASSHVAGEATQYF; j_gene: TRBJ2-5; abundance: -; d_gene: TRBD2; v_gene: TRBV4-2
CDR3nt: TGTGCCAGCAGCTTACAGGCCACAAATACGCAGTATTTT; CDR3aa: CASSLQATNTQYF; j_gene: TRBJ2-3; abundance: -; d_gene: -; v_gene: TRBV7-6
CDR3nt: TGTGCCAGCAGCCCCGTTGGACGGCAGAGCTCTGGAAACACCATATATTTT; CDR3aa: CASSPVGRQSSGNTIYF; j_gene: TRBJ1-3; abundance: -; d_gene: -; v_gene: TRBV7-8
CDR3nt: TGCGCCAGCAGTCAATCGGCTGGAGGGGCTAATCAGCCCCAGCATTTT; CDR3aa: CASSQSAGGANQPQHF; j_gene: TRBJ1-5; abundance: -; d_gene: -; v_gene: TRBV23-1
CDR3nt: TGTGCCAGCAGGGACCCAACTAATGAAAAACTGTTTTTT; CDR3aa: CASRDPTNEKLFF; j_gene: TRBJ1-4; abundance: -; d_gene: -; v_gene: TRBV28
CDR3nt: TGTGCCAGCAGCCCCCGGGACAGCTATCAGCCCCAGCATTTT; CDR3aa: CASSPRDSYQPQHF; j_gene: TRBJ1-5; abundance: -; d_gene: TRBD1; v_gene: TRBV7-8
CDR3nt: TGTGCCAGCAGCCAAGAGGGCCAGGGAGGCGGCCAGAACGAGCAGTACTTC; CDR3aa: CASSQEGQGGGQNEQYF; j_gene: TRBJ2-7; abundance: -; d_gene: -; v_gene: TRBV14
CDR3nt: TGTGCCAGCAGCTTGGGACTAGGGGGCACAGATACGCAGTATTTT; CDR3aa: CASSLGLGGTDTQYF; j_gene: TRBJ2-3; abundance: -; d_gene: TRBD2; v_gene: TRBV7-3
CDR3nt: TGTGCCATGAAGACAGGGAGTGGTGAAGCTTTCTTT; CDR3aa: CAMKTGSGEAFF; j_gene: TRBJ1-1; abundance: -; d_gene: TRBD1; v_gene: TRBV28